This TCR beta chain was found in a study of shared clonotypes between healthy human individuals. Produced via immunoSEQ multiplex PCR; TCRdb's table is partial and in-frame only. Of roughly 2,000,000 clones listed, 93% were seen once; the top ten hold about 1.6%. Naive CD8 cells comprised CD45RO-negative, CCR7-positively selected cells, excluding terminally differentiated effector memory CD45RA+ cells. Nashville, Tennessee was home to all donors, who were Caucasian adults. Study results and caveats: Tissue TCR repertoires likely differ from these blood-only repertoires.

Worth noting for this clone: Its specificity is unknown.

The CDR3 covers 16 residues. The V segment lost 4 bases and the J segment 2 bases; nucleotides outside the gene matches: 7. CDR1 and CDR2 (germline): SGHTA, FQGTGA. Sequencing used naive CD8+ T cells from PBMCs. This sequence originates from a man aged 18 to 35 in good health. Some clones in this sample may be carry-over from other donors' samples. The chain joins TRBV7-3 to TRBJ2-1; the match to TRBD2 covers 8 bases. CDR3 sequence (DNA): TGTGCCAGCAGCTGGAGCGGGAGCCACACCTACAATGAGCAGTTCTTC. Translated: CASSWSGSHTYNEQFF.